This T cell receptor beta chain was sequenced in a study of blood T cell repertoires in COVID-19. Study-wide context: The United States, Italy and Spain provided the acute and convalescent COVID-19 samples. PBMCs, B-cell-depleted T cells, or T cells provided the cDNA or gDNA that made up the material.

Germline-derived CDR1 and CDR2 are MGHRA and YSYEKL. The CDR3 runs 16 residues. V shed 0 bases and J 6 bases; nucleotides not matched to a gene: 9. In the authors' workflow: Estimation of nucleated cell counts relied on the amplification of reference gene primers. TCRdb's table, derived via immunoSEQ multiplex PCR, lists solely in-frame clones and lacks some. Clonal size and the V and J genes are those of that table, whereas D and trimming came from the DNA. The sample shows about 160,000 clones, over 60% of them seen only once. The chain recombines TRBV4-1 with TRBJ1-2; 8 bases line up with TRBD1. This TCR was sampled from a man aged 55 to 69 with acute or convalescent COVID-19. Input material: peripheral blood. CDR3 in amino acids: CASSQEKDRVGHGYTF. The CDR3 nucleotides are TGCGCCAGCAGCCAAGAAAAGGACAGGGTGGGACATGGCTACACCTTC.